Listed here is a single T cell receptor beta chain. Its antigen is currently unknown. A second roughly 6 to 12 cycle PCR used barcoded and J-beta primers. One entry per CDR3 protein, called by TCRdb with MiXCR from the 5' RACE reads. Among approximately 1.5 million distinct CDR3 sequences listed, about 32% were seen once. Donation came from healthy Caucasian individuals in Russia who were aged 6 to 90. This sample is part of a study of blood T cells in healthy people across ages. Whole-study results and caveats: Estimated diversity, derived from one million T cells, was regarded as an underestimate. Comparison with aged donors showed that long-lived donors had more naive CD4+ cells and higher diversity.

The germline V gene encodes CDR1 LGHDT and CDR2 YNNKEL (reference sequence). The CDR3 consists of 11 residues. Trimming removed 8 bases at V and 3 bases at J, with 4 bases between. Sequenced input: blood. This chain connects TRBV3-1 to TRBJ2-2, with D hard to call. This receptor was obtained from a woman aged 25 to 39 in good health. The CDR3 sequence: CASAHTGELFF. The CDR3 nucleotides are TGTGCCAGCGCCCACACCGGGGAGCTGTTTTTT.